This paragraph covers one T cell receptor (beta chain) sequence. The data were taken from a study of blood T cell repertoires in COVID-19. The table came from immunoSEQ multiplex PCR; TCRdb's copy has only in-frame clones and leaves some out. The table records a few hundred thousand clones, around 90% of them present only once. V lost 7 bases to trimming and J lost 2 bases, with 9 bases between them. This CDR3 region has 13 residues. The chain couples TRBV12-3 or TRBV12-4 to TRBJ1-3, with D perhaps TRBD1 (5 bases). The specimen sequenced was peripheral blood. The sequence was collected from a woman aged 55-70 years with COVID-19, enrolled during active disease. DNA of the CDR3: TGTGCCAGCATCGGGGGTGCTGGAAACACCATATATTTT. It translates to CASIGGAGNTIYF.